The next 6 T cell receptor beta chains were all read from a single sample in a study of regulatory T cells in long-lasting Graves disease. The time point is: persistent/refractory GD, antithyroid drugs over 5 years with positive TRAb. The TCR library used RNA extracted from PBMCs. Library construction for TCR beta used iRepertoire HTBI primers and Arm-PCR of CDR3 regions. TCRdb called the multiplex PCR reads again in MiXCR, with one record for every CDR3 protein. The profile shows 350,000 to 450,000 distinct CDR3 sequences, around 20% of them singletons. The source was peripheral blood mononuclear cells (PBMCs), collected when the disease was refractory, from a patient treated with antithyroid drugs. These receptors were taken from a female donor with Graves disease.

This sequence joins TRBV20-1 and TRBJ2-1, with 9 positions matching TRBD2. There are 17 residues in the CDR3. Unmatched junction bases numbered 15, after V lost 0 bases and J lost 9 bases. Germline V lookup: CDR1 DFQATT, CDR2 SNEGSKA (reference sequence). DNA for the CDR3: TGCAGTGCTAGAGACGAACTTGACTATAGCGGGAGCGGTGAGCAGTTCTTC. Protein product: CSARDELDYSGSGEQFF.

The CDR3 reads CASSQEQGAGYGYTF. The CDR3, as DNA: TGCGCCAGCAGCCAGGAACAGGGGGCAGGCTATGGCTACACCTTC. The V and J genes are TRBV4-1 and TRBJ1-2, with TRBD1 matching over 9 bases. Germline CDR1 is MGHRA and CDR2 is YSYEKL. J was trimmed by 4 bases and V by 3 bases; bases with no gene match: 6. The CDR3 is 15 amino acids.

There are a few counts of this clonotype. The chain links TRBV6-2 or TRBV6-3 to TRBJ2-5, with 8 nucleotides matching TRBD2. Looked up from germline, CDR1 is MNHEY and CDR2 is SVGEGT. V gave up 0 bases and J gave up 4 bases; unmatched junction bases: 10. The CDR3 sequence is 17 residues long. The CDR3 nucleotides read TGTGCCAGCAGTTACTCGAGTAGCGGGACGGTCGGAGAGACCCAGTACTTC. This codes for CASSYSSSGTVGETQYF.

In the case of this clonotype: Because it lacks the conserved phenylalanine or tryptophan at the end, this CDR3 is likely a read error. The rearrangement joins TRBV7-9 to TRBJ1-2; no clear D. Germline V gives CDR1 SEHNR, CDR2 FQNEAQ (reference sequence). V dropped 5 bases and J dropped 8 bases, with 21 bases sitting between them. The CDR3 runs 15 residues. The CDR3 nucleotides are TGTGCCAGCAGCCCCCCAAGTGACCCCGGGAGGGGCTACACCCTC. Translated: CASSPPSDPGRGYTL.

This clonotype has a handful of counts. This rearrangement joins TRBV11-2 to TRBJ1-6; 9 nucleotides agree with TRBD1. Looked up from germline, CDR1 is SGHAT and CDR2 is FQNNGV. This CDR3 is 14 amino acids long. V lost 5 bases and J lost 8; bases outside the gene matches: 4. CDR3 nucleotides: TGTGCCAGCAGCCCCGGGACAGGGTATTCACCCCTCCACTTT. Amino acid sequence: CASSPGTGYSPLHF.

This clonotype was seen only a few times. The chain has TRBV20-1 and TRBJ2-7; TRBD2 aligns across 9 bases. The V gene's germline CDR1 is DFQATT and CDR2 SNEGSKA (reference sequence). V shed 3 bases and J 4 bases; nucleotides not matched to a gene: 10. The CDR3 length is 15 residues. The CDR3 nucleotides are TGCAGTGCTAGGACGGCAACTAGCGGGCGGTACGAGCAGTACTTC. Protein: CSARTATSGRYEQYF.